These 10 T cell receptor beta chains came from one sample sequenced in a study of cytomegalovirus exposure and HLA in healthy donors. TCRdb's copy holds only in-frame clones and misses some; the assay was immunoSEQ multiplex PCR. Altogether roughly 190,000 clones are present, around 86% being singletons, with the ten largest covering more than 1.1%. The sequencing sample was made of PBMCs. These TCRs come from a woman aged 18-29 years in good health and CMV-seronegative.

The rearrangement links TRBV5-4 to TRBJ2-7, with TRBD1 matching over 7 bases. Germline trimming cut 3 bases from V and 2 bases from J; bases unmatched to any gene: 2. The CDR3 sequence is 13 residues long. Germline V lookup: CDR1 SGHNT, CDR2 YYREEE (reference sequence). The CDR3 bases are TGTGCCAGCAGCTGGGGACAGACCTACGAGCAGTACTTC. It codes for CASSWGQTYEQYF.

The chain uses TRBV7-9 and TRBJ2-3, with D possibly being TRBD2 (6 bases). V shed 5 bases and J shed 2 bases, with 14 bases lying between them. The germline CDR1 and CDR2 sequences are SEHNR and FQNEAQ (reference sequence). CDR3 size: 15 residues. DNA of the CDR3: TGTGCCAGCAGCCGGGACTTTAGGGTCACAGATACGCAGTATTTT. Protein: CASSRDFRVTDTQYF.

Details on this clone: Sequence at one end of the junction differs from germline and may be a read error. The chain joins TRBV2 to TRBJ2-1, with D maybe TRBD2 (6 bases). CDR1 and CDR2 (germline): SNHLY, FYNNEI. The CDR3 contains 14 residues. DNA of the CDR3: TGTGTCAGCAGTCAGGACTTGGGAGGTCATGAGCAGTTCTTC. Translating gives CVSSQDLGGHEQFF.

This clone turned up a few times. CDR3 in DNA: TGTGCCAGCAGCGTAGGACGGGGGTTGAGCTACACCTTC. It yields the protein CASSVGRGLSYTF. The chain links TRBV9 to TRBJ1-2, with D tentatively TRBD1 (5 bases). Germline-derived CDR1 and CDR2 are SGDLS and YYNGEE. Trimming removed 0 bases at V and 9 bases at J, with 12 bases between. The CDR3 has 13 amino acids.

V is TRBV25-1 and J is TRBJ1-4; 7 bases fit TRBD1. Germline-derived CDR1 and CDR2 are MGHDK and SYGVNS. The CDR3 is 16 residues long. Germline trimming cut 4 bases from V and 8 bases from J; bases unmatched to any gene: 13. The CDR3 DNA reads TGTGCCAGCAGTGCGTACCGGGACAGTTACATCGAAAAACTGTTTTTT. Encoded protein: CASSAYRDSYIEKLFF.

The chain joins TRBV6-1 to TRBJ2-2, with 8 bases lining up with TRBD1. V shed 3 bases, J shed 6 bases, and the junction held 6 bases outside the gene matches. Looked up from germline, CDR1 is MNHNS and CDR2 is SASEGT. The CDR3 is 15 residues long. This CDR3 is CASSDTDRESGELFF. The CDR3 region has the DNA TGTGCCAGCAGTGACACGGACAGGGAGTCCGGGGAGCTGTTTTTT.

The chain joins TRBV5-1 to TRBJ2-3; 7 bases line up with TRBD2. The length of the CDR3 is 14 residues. The germline V gene encodes CDR1 SGHRS and CDR2 YFSETQ. J was trimmed by 1 base and V by 6 bases; bases with no gene match: 5. The CDR3 is CASTLAGGTDTQYF. CDR3 DNA sequence: TGCGCCAGCACTCTGGCGGGGGGCACAGATACGCAGTATTTT.

The chain has TRBV6-1 and TRBJ2-1, with 9 nucleotides matching TRBD2. The length of the CDR3 is 15 residues. The V and J ends lost 6 bases and 15 bases, in that order; junction bases with no gene match: 18. The germline V gene has CDR1 MNHNS and CDR2 SASEGT. The CDR3 region is CASRFGTSPYAVPFF. The CDR3 coding sequence is TGTGCCAGCAGATTCGGGACTAGCCCTTATGCGGTTCCGTTCTTC.

This chain uses TRBV18 with TRBJ1-5; 8 bases agree with TRBD1. This CDR3 comprises 14 residues. J lost 5 bases, V lost 6 bases, and 6 bases had no gene match. Germline V gene lookup returns CDR1 KGHSH and CDR2 LQKENI. CDR3 bases: TGTGCCAGCTCCCAGGGACAGGCGGATCAGCCCCAGCATTTT. Translated, it gives CASSQGQADQPQHF.

CDR3 nucleotides: TGTGCCAGCAGTTTAACCGGGACAGGGGGCATGGAGACCCAGTACTTC. Encoded protein: CASSLTGTGGMETQYF. The chain uses TRBV28 and TRBJ2-5; TRBD1 matches 12 bases. V trimming: 2 bases; J trimming: 5 bases; junction bases outside the gene matches: 6. Germline CDR1 is MDHEN and CDR2 is SYDVKM. The CDR3 is 16 amino acids.